This TCR beta chain was obtained from a study of T-cell memory formation after mild COVID-19. Overall study results and limits: Pre-infection memory showed some responding clones, and this suggested that cross-reactive memory joined. Clones shrinking between day 15 and 85 showed a balanced CD4/CD8 split, and those that grew later tilted toward CD4+. CD4+ clones that contracted lay mainly in CM and EM; CD8+ ones lay in EMRA.

As to this clonotype: Its antigen remains unknown.

This CDR3 has 15 residues. The ends were cut back, 2 bases at V and 3 bases at J, with 14 bases in the middle. CDR1 is MNHEY and CDR2 is SVGAGI in the germline V gene. 5'RACE primed from the constant segment yielded TCR alpha and TCR beta cDNA libraries bearing sample barcodes and UMIs. TCRdb analysed the 5' RACE reads with MiXCR anew, one entry per CDR3 protein. The sample includes 200,000 to 300,000 distinct CDR3 sequences, 9.4% of them seen just once. The sequenced sample consisted of PBMCs or a T cell subset sorted from them (not recorded which). The clonotype comes from a man between 18 and 29 years old who had mild COVID-19 (a few samples of this study predate the infection). Cell type and time point are not known. V and J are TRBV6-5 and TRBJ2-7; perhaps D is TRBD1 or TRBD2 (6 bases each). CDR3 nucleotide sequence: TGTGCCAGCAGTTACGTCGGGGGCGCCGGCTACGAGCAGTACTTC. It encodes CASSYVGGAGYEQYF.